This TCR beta chain was captured in a study of patients and donors after allogeneic stem cell transplantation. This clonotype was seen more than once but under ten times. The CDR3 runs 17 residues. V lost 0 bases, J lost 2 bases, and 17 bases lay in between. CDR1 and CDR2 (germline): MNHEY, SVGEGT. TCRdb re-derived calls from the RT-PCR reads in MiXCR, one entry per CDR3 protein. This table holds about a million distinct CDR3 sequences, approximately 19% found once. The origin of this receptor is a human donor who was either an allogeneic HSCT recipient or a stem cell or donor lymphocyte infusion donor (not recorded which). It is not recorded whose cells these are; they may come from a transplant donor. The sequencing sample was made of blood, either unsorted or a sorted T cell fraction (not recorded which). This chain links TRBV6-2 or TRBV6-3 with TRBJ2-7, with D uncertain. CDR3 residues: CASSYSTPAWMAYEQYF. CDR3 sequence (DNA): TGTGCCAGCAGTTACTCGACCCCAGCTTGGATGGCCTACGAGCAGTACTTC.